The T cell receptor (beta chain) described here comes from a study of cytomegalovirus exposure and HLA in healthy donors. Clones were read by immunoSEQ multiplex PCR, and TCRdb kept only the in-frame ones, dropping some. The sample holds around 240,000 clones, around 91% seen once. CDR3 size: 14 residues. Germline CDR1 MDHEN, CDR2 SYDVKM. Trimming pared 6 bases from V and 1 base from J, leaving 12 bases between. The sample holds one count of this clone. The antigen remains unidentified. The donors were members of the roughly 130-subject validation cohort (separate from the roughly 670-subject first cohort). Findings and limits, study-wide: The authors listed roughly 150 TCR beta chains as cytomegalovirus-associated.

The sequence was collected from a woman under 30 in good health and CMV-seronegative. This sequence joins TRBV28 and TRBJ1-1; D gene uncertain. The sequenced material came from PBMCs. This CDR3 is CASSVGGENTEAFF. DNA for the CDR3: TGTGCCAGCAGCGTTGGAGGAGAGAACACTGAAGCTTTCTTT.